This T cell receptor beta chain was sequenced for a study of blood T cell repertoires in COVID-19. Study overall: Sample material is recorded as cDNA or gDNA derived from T cells, B-cell-depleted T cells, or PBMCs.

Repertoires were generated with immunoSEQ multiplex PCR, while TCRdb's copy carries only in-frame clones and drops some. Of several thousand clones listed, around 90% were seen once; the top ten hold roughly 7%. CDR3 length equals 14 residues. The V gene lost 3 bases and the J gene lost 2 bases, with 11 bases spanning the gap. CDR1 DFQATT and CDR2 SNEGSKA come from the germline V gene (reference sequence). Material: peripheral blood. This chain joins TRBV20-1 and TRBJ2-1, with D perhaps being TRBD1 or TRBD2 (6 bases each). The TCR was taken from a woman in her 50s with active or convalescent COVID-19. CDR3 DNA sequence: TGCAGTGCTAGTGAGGGGGGTACCTACAATGAGCAGTTCTTC. Translation: CSASEGGTYNEQFF.